The rows below give T cell receptor beta chains drawn from one sample of a study of breast tumors, draining lymph nodes, adjacent tissues. One entry per CDR3 protein, called by TCRdb with MiXCR from the multiplex PCR reads. The data hold some 16,000 distinct CDR3 sequences, with 50% to 60% observed a single time. Material: tumor-adjacent breast tissue. These TCRs come from a female donor with breast cancer. Some clones in this sample may be carry-over from other donors' samples. Both conserved end residues are part of each CDR3. The order of the fields is V gene, CDR3 protein.

v_gene: TRBV7-7; CDR3aa: CASSSGVNQPQHF
v_gene: TRBV6-5; CDR3aa: CASSDPGANYGYTF
v_gene: TRBV9; CDR3aa: CASSEGTGPQPQHF
v_gene: TRBV7-9; CDR3aa: CASSLVTGGWVF
v_gene: TRBV24-1; CDR3aa: CATSEDANTGELFF
v_gene: TRBV6-2/TRBV6-3; CDR3aa: CASSPRLAGAINEQFF
v_gene: TRBV24-1; CDR3aa: CATLDRNYGYTF
v_gene: TRBV20-1; CDR3aa: CSARDRQTVYGYTF
v_gene: TRBV7-2; CDR3aa: CASSLAGGGNSPLHF
v_gene: TRBV10-3; CDR3aa: CAIRHRPYWGGLSETDTQYF
v_gene: TRBV24-1; CDR3aa: CATSATTEPDQPQHF
v_gene: TRBV7-2; CDR3aa: CASSLDGGYNQPQHF
v_gene: TRBV7-3; CDR3aa: CASSLAGVDEQFF
v_gene: TRBV19; CDR3aa: CASSITRGNTEAFF
v_gene: TRBV7-2; CDR3aa: CAGSLEAGTNQPQHF
v_gene: TRBV6-5; CDR3aa: CASSRGGGQPQHF
v_gene: TRBV7-2; CDR3aa: CASSLTRNEQFF
v_gene: TRBV12-3/TRBV12-4; CDR3aa: CAWGLYNEQFF
v_gene: TRBV20-1; CDR3aa: CSAYPAGEPAETQCF
v_gene: TRBV14; CDR3aa: CASCPSVGSEQYF
v_gene: TRBV2; CDR3aa: CASSLAGGPYEQYF
v_gene: TRBV2; CDR3aa: CASSVLVGFNEQFF
v_gene: TRBV29-1; CDR3aa: CSAYRGPPVNNEKLFF
v_gene: TRBV25-1; CDR3aa: CASRMDNSHSPLHF
v_gene: TRBV25-1; CDR3aa: CAVRQGGYQPQHF
v_gene: TRBV6-1; CDR3aa: CASGSAYSYEQYF
v_gene: TRBV28; CDR3aa: CGSIPLGRRSGPLRF
v_gene: TRBV2; CDR3aa: CASSLAGGPNEQFF
v_gene: TRBV10-3; CDR3aa: CATSGRQTQYF
v_gene: TRBV20-1; CDR3aa: CSARLLAGGYTGELFF
v_gene: TRBV2; CDR3aa: CASSTGTSGRYLETQYF
v_gene: TRBV20-1; CDR3aa: CSAPDFGLAAYNEQFF
v_gene: TRBV29-1; CDR3aa: CSVGHQVGLGTDTQYF
v_gene: TRBV12-3/TRBV12-4; CDR3aa: CASSLLPNYGYTF
v_gene: TRBV7-3; CDR3aa: CASSLGDRANSPLHF
v_gene: TRBV11-2; CDR3aa: CASSSGTSSYEQYF
v_gene: TRBV5-6; CDR3aa: CASSLDVSDEQLF
v_gene: TRBV29-1; CDR3aa: CSALRDTTNEKLFF
v_gene: TRBV11-2; CDR3aa: CASVGVGRNEHYF
v_gene: TRBV29-1; CDR3aa: CSVEGTSGSRAYNEQFF
v_gene: TRBV6-2/TRBV6-3; CDR3aa: CASLTQARDKGTYGQYF
v_gene: TRBV20-1; CDR3aa: CSARLTLAGPYNEQFF
v_gene: TRBV15; CDR3aa: CATSRDGTSGINEQFF
v_gene: TRBV12-3/TRBV12-4; CDR3aa: CASSLGVGGAEAFF
v_gene: TRBV6-5; CDR3aa: CAGSYGTGGRNEQFF
v_gene: TRBV28; CDR3aa: CASSRTPVAGTEAFF
v_gene: TRBV29-1; CDR3aa: CSVGATNEKLFF
v_gene: TRBV10-3; CDR3aa: CAISFPGGRGYTF